The 10 T cell receptor beta chains presented below share a single source sample, sequenced in a study of blood T cells in healthy people across ages. Combining a sample-barcoded 5' primer with a J-beta primer mix, a second PCR ran for roughly 7 to 11 cycles. MiXCR, applied by TCRdb to the 5' RACE reads, yields one record per CDR3 protein. The profile shows approximately 1.5 million distinct CDR3 sequences, roughly 32% of them singletons. Sequencing was carried out using blood. Source of these receptors: a woman in her 30s in good health.

Remarks on this clonotype: The conserved phenylalanine or tryptophan is not found at the CDR3 terminus, so this likely reflects a read error. This sequence joins TRBV4-1 and TRBJ1-2; 9 nucleotides line up with TRBD1. There are 17 residues in the CDR3. The V and J ends lost 1 base and 5 bases, in that order; junction bases with no gene match: 11. Germline values: CDR1 MGHRA, CDR2 YSYEKL. CDR3 coding DNA: TGCGCCAGCAGCCAAGTCGTTTTGACAGGGGGAGGGTATGGCTACACCTGC. This gives the protein CASSQVVLTGGGYGYTC.

This clonotype came up a few times. The CDR3 nucleotides read TGCAGTGCTAGGGTCGTAGGGGGGGCGGGGAACATTCAGTACTTC. Protein: CSARVVGGAGNIQYF. The chain recombines TRBV20-1 with TRBJ2-4; possible D gene TRBD2, 7 bases. Trimming removed 3 bases at V and 7 bases at J, with 19 bases between. The CDR3 runs to 15 residues. Germline CDR1 reads DFQATT; CDR2 reads SNEGSKA (reference sequence).

DNA of the CDR3: TGTGCCAGCAGCGCAATCCTCCAGGGCGAGCAGTACTTC. Its translation: CASSAILQGEQYF. The chain is built from TRBV14 and TRBJ2-7; possibly TRBD1 for D (5 bases). Germline V CDR1 and CDR2: SGHDN, FVKESK. CDR3 length: 13 amino acids. V lost 5 bases to trimming and J lost 6 bases, with 14 bases between them.

This clonotype was detected ten times or more. The chain joins TRBV5-1 to TRBJ1-2; D is unresolved. Deletions cut 2 bases from V and 6 bases from J, with 14 bases between. CDR1 and CDR2 (germline): SGHRS, YFSETQ. The CDR3 has 14 amino acids. The chain's CDR3 is CASSFGQELNGYTF. CDR3 in DNA: TGCGCCAGCAGCTTTGGCCAGGAACTTAATGGCTACACCTTC.

The chain combines TRBV5-6 with TRBJ1-2; D unclear. The CDR3 runs 14 residues. Trimming took 4 bases from V and 6 from J, leaving 16 bases between them. CDR1 is SGHDT and CDR2 is YYEEEE in the germline V gene. The DNA for the CDR3 is TGTGCCAGCAGCACGCTCACCGAAGTCCATGGCTACACCTTC. It specifies CASSTLTEVHGYTF. The entire variable domain, with the rest obtained from reference TRBV5-6 and TRBJ1-2, is as follows: DAGVTQSPTHLIKTRGQQVTLRCSPKSGHDTVSWYQQALGQGPQFIFQYYEEEERQRGNFPDRFSGHQFPNYSSELNVNALLLGDSALYLCASSTLTEVHGYTFGSGTRLTVV.

This chain uses TRBV7-9 with TRBJ2-1, with D unresolved. The CDR3 has 13 residues. Trimming took 1 base from V and 9 from J, leaving 10 bases between them. The V gene's germline CDR1 is SEHNR and CDR2 FQNEAQ (reference sequence). The CDR3 DNA is TGTGCCAGCAGCTTAGTGGGTTTCGGTGAGCAGTTCTTC. This codes for CASSLVGFGEQFF.

The table lists this clonotype with a count of one. The chain links TRBV7-9 to TRBJ2-4; 7 bases map to TRBD1. The assigned J gene may be wrong: the sequence end matches TRBJ2-7 better. Per germline, CDR1 SEHNR and CDR2 FQNEAQ (reference sequence). This CDR3 region has 17 residues. CDR3 in DNA: TGTGCCAGCAGCTGGGACAGCCCCGGACTGGCCGCCTACGAGCAGTACTTC. Its translation: CASSWDSPGLAAYEQYF.

This sequence joins TRBV7-3 and TRBJ1-1, with 8 bases aligning to TRBD1. The germline gives CDR1 SGHTA, CDR2 FQGTGA. The CDR3 is 15 amino acids. Unmatched junction bases numbered 5, after V lost 4 bases and J lost 1 base. Here the CDR3 DNA reads TGTGCCAGCAGCTCATCAGGGGGCTGGAACACTGAAGCTTTCTTT. Translation: CASSSSGGWNTEAFF.

This clonotype occurred a few times. The gene calls are TRBV4-1 and TRBJ2-1; 9 bases match TRBD2. V shed 0 bases, J shed 8 bases, and the junction held 5 bases outside the gene matches. CDR1 and CDR2 (germline): MGHRA, YSYEKL. The CDR3 runs to 15 residues. CDR3 sequence (DNA): TGCGCCAGCAGCCAAGACGGACTAGCGATTGATGAGCAGTTCTTC. This translates into CASSQDGLAIDEQFF.

A word on this clonotype: This clone may be a read error of a much larger clone one base away. The J gene is TRBJ2-3, the V gene TRBV12-3 or TRBV12-4; D is possibly TRBD1 (5 bases). The CDR3 runs to 12 residues. The CDR3 DNA sequence: TGTCCCAGTGGGGCGCGATGGGATACGCAGTATTTT. Its translation: CPSGARWDTQYF.